Reported below is one T cell receptor (beta chain). The antigen remains undetermined. The data were produced by immunoSEQ multiplex PCR, yet TCRdb's version contains in-frame clones alone and is incomplete. The sample holds around 130,000 clones; about 91% are singletons and the top ten take roughly 3%. These data originate in a study of T cell responses to AZD1222 COVID-19 vaccine. Broader study findings: Spike as a whole was targeted by vaccine-associated CD4 TCRs, dominant at 160-218 and 743-854. Baseline serostatus was positive in only six AZD1222 recipients. Sampling that yielded the repertoires occurred only after the peak T cell response.

This TCR was sampled from an adult in good health. Sequenced material: peripheral blood, taken on day 0 of AZD1222 vaccination.

The CDR3 protein is CASSMSWGVGRTTEAFF. The CDR3 DNA follows: TGTGCCAGTAGTATGTCTTGGGGAGTGGGACGAACCACTGAAGCTTTCTTT. This chain uses TRBV19 with TRBJ1-1; D possibly corresponds to TRBD1 (5 bases). V gave up 3 bases and J gave up 4 bases, with 21 bases separating them. CDR1 is LNHDA, CDR2 SQIVND, per germline (reference sequence). The CDR3 is 17 residues long.